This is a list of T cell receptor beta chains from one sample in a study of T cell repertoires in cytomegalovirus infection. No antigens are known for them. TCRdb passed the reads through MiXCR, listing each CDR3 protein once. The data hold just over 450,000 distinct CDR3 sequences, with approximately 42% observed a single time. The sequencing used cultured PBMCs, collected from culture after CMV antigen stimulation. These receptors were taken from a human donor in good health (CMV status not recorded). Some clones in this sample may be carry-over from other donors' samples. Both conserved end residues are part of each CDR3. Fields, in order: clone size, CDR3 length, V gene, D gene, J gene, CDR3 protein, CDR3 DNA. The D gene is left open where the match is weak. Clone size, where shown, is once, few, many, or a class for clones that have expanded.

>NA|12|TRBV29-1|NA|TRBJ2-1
CSGGRRTDEQFF
TGCAGCGGGGGGAGGCGGACAGATGAGCAGTTCTTC
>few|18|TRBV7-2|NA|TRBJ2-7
CASSLSGGVADLLYEQYF
TGTGCCAGCAGCTTATCTGGCGGGGTAGCCGATTTGCTCTACGAGCAGTACTTC
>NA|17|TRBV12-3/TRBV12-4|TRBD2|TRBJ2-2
CASSSGLAGGSAGELFF
TGTGCCAGCAGTTCCGGACTAGCGGGAGGGTCCGCCGGGGAGCTGTTTTTT
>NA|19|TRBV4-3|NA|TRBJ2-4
CASSQDPLPPEGAKNIQYF
TGCGCCAGCAGCCAAGATCCCCTACCTCCGGAGGGGGCCAAAAACATTCAGTACTTC
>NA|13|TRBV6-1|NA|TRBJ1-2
CASSESRARGYTF
TGTGCCAGCAGTGAAAGCAGGGCGAGAGGCTACACCTTC
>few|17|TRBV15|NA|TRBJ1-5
CATSRDTGVISNQPQHF
TGTGCCACCAGCAGAGATACAGGTGTAATCAGCAATCAGCCCCAGCATTTT
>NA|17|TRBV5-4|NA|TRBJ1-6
CASSLFQGLSYNSPLHF
TGTGCCAGCAGCTTGTTTCAGGGGCTATCCTATAATTCACCCCTCCACTTT
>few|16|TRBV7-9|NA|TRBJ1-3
CASSFRGGTSGNTIYF
TGTGCCAGCAGCTTTAGGGGCGGGACCTCTGGAAACACCATATATTTT
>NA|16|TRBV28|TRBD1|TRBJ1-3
CASSLRDRGPGNTIYF
TGTGCCAGCAGTTTACGCGACAGGGGGCCTGGAAACACCATATATTTT
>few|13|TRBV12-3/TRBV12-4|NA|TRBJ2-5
CATQGGAPETQYF
TGTGCCACCCAAGGGGGGGCCCCAGAGACCCAGTACTTC
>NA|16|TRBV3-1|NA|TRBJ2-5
CASSQGIPTGGETQYF
TGTGCCAGCAGCCAAGGGATACCCACCGGCGGAGAGACCCAGTACTTC